This TCR beta chain was recorded in a study of cytomegalovirus exposure and HLA in healthy donors. Study-level points and caveats: Altogether, some 170 TCR beta chains were recorded as cytomegalovirus-associated.

Germline V gene lookup returns CDR1 LNHDA and CDR2 SQIVND (reference sequence). V dropped 4 bases and J dropped 1 base, with 14 bases sitting between them. The CDR3 is made up of 16 amino acids. The primer mix had 60 Vbeta and 13 Jbeta primers. The table came from immunoSEQ multiplex PCR; TCRdb's copy has only in-frame clones and leaves some out. The sample holds over 100,000 clones. Concerning this clone: Its cognate antigen is unknown.

Likely unrecorded immune exposures existed in these nominally healthy donors. J is TRBJ1-5 and V is TRBV19; weak D call: TRBD1 (5 bases). The sequenced sample consisted of PBMCs. This receptor was taken from a man aged 25 to 40 in good health and CMV-seronegative. CDR3 DNA sequence: TGTGCCAGTAGTACCGGCAGGGAACCAAGCAATCAGCCCCAGCATTTT. Its protein is CASSTGREPSNQPQHF.